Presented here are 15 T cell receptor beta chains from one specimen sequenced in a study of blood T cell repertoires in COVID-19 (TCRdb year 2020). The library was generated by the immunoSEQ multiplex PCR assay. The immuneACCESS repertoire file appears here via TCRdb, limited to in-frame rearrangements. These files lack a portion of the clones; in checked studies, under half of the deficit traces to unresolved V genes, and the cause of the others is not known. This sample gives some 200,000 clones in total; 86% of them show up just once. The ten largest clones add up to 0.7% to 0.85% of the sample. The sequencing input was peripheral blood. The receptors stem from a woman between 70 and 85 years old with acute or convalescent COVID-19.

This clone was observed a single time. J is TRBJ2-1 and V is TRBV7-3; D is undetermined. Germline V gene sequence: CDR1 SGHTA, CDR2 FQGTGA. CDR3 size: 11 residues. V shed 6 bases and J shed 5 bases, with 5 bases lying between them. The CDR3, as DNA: TGTGCCAGCAGTATTGACAATGAGCAGTTCTTC. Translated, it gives CASSIDNEQFF.

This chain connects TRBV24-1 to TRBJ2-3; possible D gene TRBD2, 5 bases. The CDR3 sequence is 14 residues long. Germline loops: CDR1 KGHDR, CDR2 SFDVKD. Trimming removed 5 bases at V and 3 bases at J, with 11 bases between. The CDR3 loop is CATSGIRGTDTQYF. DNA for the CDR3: TGTGCCACCAGTGGAATCCGGGGAACAGATACGCAGTATTTT.

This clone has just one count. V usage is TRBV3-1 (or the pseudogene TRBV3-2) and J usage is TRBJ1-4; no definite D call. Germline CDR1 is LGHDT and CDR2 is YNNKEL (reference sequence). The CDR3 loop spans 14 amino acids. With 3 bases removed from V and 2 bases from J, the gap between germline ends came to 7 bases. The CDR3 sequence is CASSQYRTNEKLFF. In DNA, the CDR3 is TGTGCCAGCAGCCAGTATCGGACTAATGAAAAACTGTTTTTT.

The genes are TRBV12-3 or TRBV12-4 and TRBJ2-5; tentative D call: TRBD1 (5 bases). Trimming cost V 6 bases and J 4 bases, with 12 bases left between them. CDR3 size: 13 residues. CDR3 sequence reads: CASSPQGGETQYF. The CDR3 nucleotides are TGTGCCAGCAGCCCCCAGGGTGGAGAGACCCAGTACTTC.

In nucleotides, the CDR3 is TGTGCCAGTAGTCACCAGGGGGCGGCGAACACTGAAGCTTTCTTT. Translation: CASSHQGAANTEAFF. The chain couples TRBV19 to TRBJ1-1; TRBD1 aligns across 8 bases. CDR1 and CDR2 from the germline V gene are LNHDA and SQIVND (reference sequence). After removal of 5 bases from V and 1 base from J, the junction contained 6 bases not matched to a gene. The CDR3 is 15 amino acids.

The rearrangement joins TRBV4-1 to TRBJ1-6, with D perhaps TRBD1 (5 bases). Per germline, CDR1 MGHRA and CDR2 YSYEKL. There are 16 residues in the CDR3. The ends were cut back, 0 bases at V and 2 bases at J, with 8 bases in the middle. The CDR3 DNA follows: TGCGCCAGCAGCCAAGAGGCAGGGACCTATAATTCACCCCTCCACTTT. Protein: CASSQEAGTYNSPLHF.

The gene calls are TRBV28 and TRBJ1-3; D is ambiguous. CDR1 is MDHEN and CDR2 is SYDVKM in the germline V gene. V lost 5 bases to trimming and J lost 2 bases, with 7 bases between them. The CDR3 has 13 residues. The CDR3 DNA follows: TGTGCCAGCAGTCCCCCCACTGGAAACACCATATATTTT. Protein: CASSPPTGNTIYF.

The CDR3: CASSQWGQGRVEPQHF. DNA of the CDR3: TGTGCCAGCAGCCAGTGGGGACAGGGGAGGGTGGAGCCCCAGCATTTT. J is TRBJ1-5 and V is TRBV28, with 10 positions matching TRBD1. Germline CDR1 reads MDHEN; CDR2 reads SYDVKM. Germline trimming cut 6 bases from V and 8 bases from J; bases unmatched to any gene: 13. This CDR3 has 16 residues.

CDR3 in DNA: TGTGCCACCAGTGATCCTGGGACTAGCGCGGGAGCAGATACGCAGTATTTT. It yields the protein CATSDPGTSAGADTQYF. V and J are TRBV24-1 and TRBJ2-3, with TRBD2 matching over 10 bases. Losses at the gene ends were 3 bases for V and 4 bases for J; bases not matched to a gene: 9. The length of the CDR3 is 17 residues. Per germline, CDR1 KGHDR and CDR2 SFDVKD.

Written as DNA, the CDR3 is TGTGCCAGCAGCCCAGGGCCGGCTGATCCTCGATACTTC. It yields the protein CASSPGPADPRYF. This sequence joins TRBV5-5 and TRBJ2-4; the D gene is possibly TRBD1 (5 bases). V dropped 4 bases and J dropped 16 bases, with 21 bases sitting between them. Germline CDR1 SGHKS, CDR2 YYEKEE (reference sequence). The CDR3 length is 13 residues.

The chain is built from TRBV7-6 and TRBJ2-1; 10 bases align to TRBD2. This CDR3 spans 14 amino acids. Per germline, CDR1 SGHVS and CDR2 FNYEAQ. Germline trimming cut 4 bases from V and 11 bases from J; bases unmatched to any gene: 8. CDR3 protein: CASSSPRAGGQQFF. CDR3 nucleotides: TGTGCCAGCAGCTCTCCCCGAGCGGGAGGGCAGCAGTTCTTC.

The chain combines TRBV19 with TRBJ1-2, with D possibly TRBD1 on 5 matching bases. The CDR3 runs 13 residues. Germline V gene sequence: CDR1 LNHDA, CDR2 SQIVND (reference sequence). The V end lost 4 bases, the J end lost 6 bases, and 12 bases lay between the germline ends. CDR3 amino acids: CASSKRTLDGYTF. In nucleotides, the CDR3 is TGTGCCAGTAGTAAACGGACACTCGATGGCTACACCTTC.

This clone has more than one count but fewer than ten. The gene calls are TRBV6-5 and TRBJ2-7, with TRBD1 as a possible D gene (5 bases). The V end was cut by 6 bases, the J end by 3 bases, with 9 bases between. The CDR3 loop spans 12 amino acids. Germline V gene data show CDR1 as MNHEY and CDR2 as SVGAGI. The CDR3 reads CASRKDSYEQYF. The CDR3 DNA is TGTGCCAGCAGGAAAGACAGCTACGAGCAGTACTTC.

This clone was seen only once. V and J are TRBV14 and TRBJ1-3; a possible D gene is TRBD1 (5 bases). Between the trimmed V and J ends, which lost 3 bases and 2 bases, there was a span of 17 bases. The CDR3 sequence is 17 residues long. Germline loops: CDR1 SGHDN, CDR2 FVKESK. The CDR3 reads CASSQRRGTAAGNTIYF. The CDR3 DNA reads TGTGCCAGCAGCCAGAGGAGGGGAACCGCTGCTGGAAACACCATATATTTT.

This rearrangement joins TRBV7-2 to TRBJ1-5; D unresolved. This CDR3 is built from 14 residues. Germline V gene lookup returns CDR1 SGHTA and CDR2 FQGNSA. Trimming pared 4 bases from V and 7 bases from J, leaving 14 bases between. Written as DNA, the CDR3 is TGTGCCAGCAGCTCTCAGAGGGCAGGCCAGCCCCAGCATTTT. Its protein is CASSSQRAGQPQHF.